Each of the 4 T cell receptor beta chains below was sequenced from the same sample in a study of blood T cell repertoires in COVID-19. The table came from immunoSEQ multiplex PCR; TCRdb's copy has only in-frame clones and leaves some out. The profile shows hundreds of thousands of clones, about 85% of them singletons. Sequencing used peripheral blood. The receptors originated from a woman in her forties or fifties who had recovered from COVID-19.

CDR3 bases: TGTGCCAGCAGCTTGGAGCAGGGGGTGTGGCAGTACTTC. Its protein product is CASSLEQGVWQYF. The gene calls are TRBV5-4 and TRBJ2-7, with TRBD1 identical over 7 bases. Germline V lookup: CDR1 SGHNT, CDR2 YYREEE (reference sequence). With V trimmed by 0 bases and J by 9 bases, 6 bases remained unmatched. The CDR3 extends over 13 amino acids.

This clone was counted only a few times. The J gene is TRBJ2-5, the V gene TRBV27; 12 bases align to TRBD1. Germline CDR1 reads MNHEY; CDR2 reads SMNVEV (reference sequence). With V trimmed by 3 bases and J by 4 bases, 15 bases remained unmatched. The CDR3 covers 19 residues. The CDR3 protein is CASSLLSGQGAVGGETQYF. CDR3 bases: TGTGCCAGCAGTTTGCTCTCGGGACAGGGGGCCGTAGGAGGAGAGACCCAGTACTTC.

This clone showed up just once. The genes are TRBV28 and TRBJ2-7; TRBD1 agrees at 7 bases. The V gene's germline CDR1 is MDHEN and CDR2 SYDVKM. This CDR3 comprises 16 residues. The junction had 10 bases not matched to a gene; V was cut back by 2 bases and J by 3 bases. For the CDR3, the DNA is TGTGCCAGCAGTTTACCCCCCAATGCAGGGGGCTACGAGCAGTACTTC. Its protein product is CASSLPPNAGGYEQYF.

The chain has TRBV5-1 and TRBJ1-1, with 7 positions matching TRBD1. V lost 4 bases, J lost 11 bases, and 5 bases stayed unmatched. Germline loops: CDR1 SGHRS, CDR2 YFSETQ. The CDR3 spans 11 residues. CDR3 bases: TGCGCCAGCAGCGAGTCGGACAGGGCTTTCTTT. Translating gives CASSESDRAFF.